These 26 T cell receptor beta chains originate from one sample sequenced in a study of control samples from healthy donors and cancer patients. TCRdb keeps only in-frame clones here, not all; method: immunoSEQ multiplex PCR. The data contain some 120,000 clones, 70% to 90% of them singletons. The material sequenced was blood. The origin of the receptors is a woman aged 70-85 years in good health.

This chain connects TRBV10-1 to TRBJ1-1; D is perhaps TRBD1 (5 bases). The CDR3 sequence is 13 residues long. V dropped 6 bases and J dropped 0 bases, with 8 bases sitting between them. Germline CDR1 reads WNHNN; CDR2 reads SYGVQD (reference sequence). The CDR3 DNA sequence: TGCGCCAGCAGAGACAGCATGAACACTGAAGCTTTCTTT. Amino acid sequence: CASRDSMNTEAFF.

The chain employs TRBV27 and TRBJ1-4, with D possibly matching TRBD1 (5 bases). The CDR3 has 15 residues. CDR1 is MNHEY and CDR2 is SMNVEV in the germline V gene (reference sequence). The V end lost 6 bases, the J end lost 4 bases, and 15 bases lay between the germline ends. The CDR3 sequence is CASSPRGGYNEKLFF. Here the CDR3 DNA reads TGTGCCAGCAGCCCCCGGGGCGGGTATAATGAAAAACTGTTTTTT.

This chain joins TRBV12-3 or TRBV12-4 and TRBJ2-5, with D hard to call. This CDR3 has 13 residues. Trimming stripped 3 bases from V and 4 bases from J, with 9 bases between. The DNA of the CDR3 is TGTGCCAGCAGTTTCTTGCTAGGAGAGACCCAGTACTTC. Protein sequence: CASSFLLGETQYF.

The gene calls are TRBV7-3 and TRBJ1-1; D unresolved. The germline gives CDR1 SGHTA, CDR2 FQGTGA. The CDR3 contains 13 residues. V was pared by 4 bases and J by 3 bases, with 9 bases between. The CDR3 DNA reads TGTGCCAGCAGCTCTACACGAGACACTGAAGCTTTCTTT. Amino acids: CASSSTRDTEAFF.

This clone occurred once. This chain links TRBV9 with TRBJ1-4; D is uncertain. Germline loops: CDR1 SGDLS, CDR2 YYNGEE. The CDR3 has 16 amino acids. V gave up 4 bases and J gave up 4 bases, with 17 bases separating them. The CDR3 here is CASSPAPNRLNEKLFF. The CDR3 bases are TGTGCCAGCAGCCCTGCCCCGAACAGACTTAATGAAAAACTGTTTTTT.

The chain recombines TRBV5-1 with TRBJ1-2, with D unresolved. Trimming left V 2 bases short and J 2 bases short, with 10 bases between. The V gene's germline CDR1 is SGHRS and CDR2 YFSETQ. This CDR3 comprises 14 residues. CDR3 bases: TGCGCCAGCAGCTTCGGCGGAGCAAACTATGGCTACACCTTC. It specifies CASSFGGANYGYTF.

V and J are TRBV15 and TRBJ2-3, with unresolved D. This CDR3 spans 13 amino acids. Germline-derived CDR1 and CDR2 are LNHNV and YYDKDF (reference sequence). Trimming removed 1 base from V and 1 base from J, with 3 bases in between. For the CDR3, the DNA is TGTGCCACCAGCAGAGGGGGCACAGATACGCAGTATTTT. It is translated as CATSRGGTDTQYF.

The J gene is TRBJ1-2, the V gene TRBV5-6; 10 nucleotides align to TRBD1. Germline CDR1 and CDR2: SGHDT and YYEEEE. The junction had 6 bases not matched to a gene; V was cut back by 2 bases and J by 5 bases. This CDR3 has 15 amino acids. The DNA for the CDR3 is TGTGCCAGCAGCTTAACGACAGGGGGCAAGTATGGCTACACCTTC. This translates into CASSLTTGGKYGYTF.

This clone occurred a few times. V and J are TRBV5-1 and TRBJ2-2, with D maybe TRBD1 (6 bases). The CDR3 loop spans 14 amino acids. Trimming took off 4 bases at V and 1 base at J, with 8 bases between the two ends. Germline V gives CDR1 SGHRS, CDR2 YFSETQ. For the CDR3, the DNA is TGCGCCAGCAGCACACAGGGGAACACCGGGGAGCTGTTTTTT. Its protein is CASSTQGNTGELFF.

The chain has TRBV6-5 and TRBJ1-6; the match to TRBD1 covers 8 bases. J was trimmed by 2 bases and V by 10 bases; bases with no gene match: 4. The CDR3 is 14 residues long. Germline CDR1 and CDR2: MNHEY and SVGAGI. The CDR3 DNA reads as TGTGCCACGCGACAGGGGACCTATAATTCACCCCTCCACTTT. It specifies CATRQGTYNSPLHF.

The chain couples TRBV19 to TRBJ1-5; the D gene is possibly TRBD1 (5 bases). This CDR3 spans 16 amino acids. V dropped 9 bases and J dropped 0 bases, with 18 bases sitting between them. Germline CDR1 LNHDA, CDR2 SQIVND (reference sequence). The CDR3 sequence is CASQTTGGYSNQPQHF. The CDR3 DNA reads as TGTGCCAGCCAAACTACAGGTGGTTATAGCAATCAGCCCCAGCATTTT. Full variable domain (remainder filled in from reference TRBV19 and TRBJ1-5): DGGITQSPKYLFRKEGQNVTLSCEQNLNHDAMYWYRQDPGQGLRLIYYSQIVNDFQKGDIAEGYSVSREKKESFPLTVTSAQKNPTAFYLCASQTTGGYSNQPQHFGDGTRLSIL.

This chain links TRBV29-1 with TRBJ1-2; possibly TRBD1 for D (6 bases). CDR1 and CDR2 from the germline V gene are SQVTM and ANQGSEA. The CDR3 is made up of 13 amino acids. Trimming cost V 5 bases and J 4 bases, with 14 bases left between them. In DNA, the CDR3 is TGCAGCGTTAGGACAGTGGGTGTCTATGGCTACACCTTC. Translated: CSVRTVGVYGYTF.

A word on this clone: Other DNA sequences in this specimen translate into the identical CDR3. The rearrangement joins TRBV6-2 or TRBV6-3 to TRBJ1-6, with D unresolved. The CDR3 is made up of 12 amino acids. CDR1 MNHEY and CDR2 SVGEGT come from the germline V gene. Trimming shortened V by 6 bases and J by 7 bases, and 7 bases separated the two germline ends. This chain's CDR3 is CASSRGNSPLHF. The CDR3 DNA reads as TGTGCCAGCAGCCGAGGGAATTCACCCCTCCACTTT.

The CDR3 nucleotides read TGTGCCAGCAGCCCACAGGGTGCTGGCGGCTACACCTTC. Translating it yields CASSPQGAGGYTF. The gene calls are TRBV6-5 and TRBJ1-2, with D perhaps matching TRBD1 (6 bases). CDR3 length equals 13 residues. Germline CDR1 MNHEY, CDR2 SVGAGI. The germline V and J ends were trimmed by 6 bases and 8 bases, with 16 bases remaining between them.

J is TRBJ1-6 and V is TRBV7-2; 8 positions match TRBD1. CDR3 length: 15 residues. J lost 6 bases, V lost 3 bases, and 4 bases had no gene match. The germline gives CDR1 SGHTA, CDR2 FQGNSA. Here the CDR3 DNA reads TGTGCCAGCAGCTTTGACAGGGGTAGTAATTCACCCCTCCACTTT. It is translated as CASSFDRGSNSPLHF.

The chain couples TRBV19 to TRBJ2-7, with TRBD1 matching 11 bases. Germline CDR1 reads LNHDA; CDR2 reads SQIVND (reference sequence). The junction had 2 bases not matched to a gene; V was cut back by 6 bases and J by 1 base. The CDR3 covers 14 residues. DNA of the CDR3: TGTGCCAGTAGGGGGACAGGGGGTTCCTACGAGCAGTACTTC. It is translated as CASRGTGGSYEQYF.

The chain employs TRBV4-2 and TRBJ2-3; the D gene is possibly TRBD1 (8 bases). Trimming pared 5 bases from V and 9 bases from J, leaving 18 bases between. In germline, CDR1 is LGHNA, CDR2 YNFKEQ. The CDR3 has 14 residues. The CDR3 loop is CASSVDREGGTQYF. The DNA for the CDR3 is TGTGCCAGCAGCGTGGACAGGGAGGGAGGCACGCAGTATTTT.

V gene TRBV5-6 combines with J gene TRBJ2-5, with D hard to call. The CDR3 sequence is 17 residues long. The V end was cut by 4 bases, the J end by 0 bases, with 19 bases between. Looked up from germline, CDR1 is SGHDT and CDR2 is YYEEEE. This chain's CDR3 is CASSPTPLPRYQETQYF. The CDR3 DNA reads as TGTGCCAGCAGCCCCACCCCTCTGCCGAGGTACCAAGAGACCCAGTACTTC.

The gene calls are TRBV5-1 and TRBJ2-7; tentatively, D is TRBD1 (5 bases). Germline lookup yields CDR1 SGHRS and CDR2 YFSETQ. V lost 0 bases and J 0 bases, leaving 16 bases between the germline ends. CDR3 length: 17 residues. CDR3 region: CASSLALQGRTSYEQYF. CDR3 nucleotide sequence: TGCGCCAGCAGCTTGGCTTTGCAGGGAAGGACCTCCTACGAGCAGTACTTC.

The chain recombines TRBV18 with TRBJ2-3; 8 bases map to TRBD2. The CDR3 loop spans 16 amino acids. CDR1 is KGHSH, CDR2 LQKENI, per germline. J was trimmed by 2 bases and V by 3 bases; bases with no gene match: 7. The CDR3 protein is CASSPSAGGYTDTQYF. The CDR3 region has the DNA TGTGCCAGCTCACCTAGTGCGGGGGGATACACAGATACGCAGTATTTT.

The CDR3 nucleotides are TGTGCCAGCAGTTACGGCATGATGAACACTGAAGCTTTCTTT. Its translation is CASSYGMMNTEAFF. The rearrangement uses TRBV6-5 and TRBJ1-1; D is unresolved. This CDR3 contains 14 residues. Trimming left V 2 bases short and J 0 bases short, with 7 bases between. Germline CDR1 MNHEY, CDR2 SVGAGI.

This rearrangement joins TRBV23-1 to TRBJ1-1, with D unresolved. TRBV23-1 carries the ORF label, with uncertain function. Trimming pared 6 bases from V and 10 bases from J, leaving 3 bases between. The CDR3 spans 8 residues. The CDR3 region is CASRGAFF. CDR3 coding DNA: TGCGCCAGCAGGGGAGCTTTCTTT.

CDR3 DNA sequence: TGTGCCAGTAGTATTAAGGGGGGTTACCAGCCCCAGCATTTT. The encoded protein is CASSIKGGYQPQHF. V usage is TRBV19 and J usage is TRBJ1-5; D perhaps matches TRBD1 (6 bases). CDR1 and CDR2 from the germline V gene are LNHDA and SQIVND (reference sequence). The CDR3 consists of 14 residues. V was shortened by 3 bases and J by 7 bases, with 13 bases between the two germline ends.

The V gene is TRBV28, the J gene TRBJ2-5, with 7 bases fitting TRBD2. Germline V CDR1 and CDR2: MDHEN, SYDVKM. V lost 8 bases and J lost 5; bases outside the gene matches: 5. This CDR3 has 12 amino acids. The CDR3 spells CASGGVGETQYF. The CDR3 DNA is TGTGCCAGCGGGGGGGTTGGGGAGACCCAGTACTTC. Combining the CDR3 with reference TRBV28 and TRBJ2-5 gives the whole variable domain DVKVTQSSRYLVKRTGEKVFLECVQDMDHENMFWYRQDPGLGLRLIYFSYDVKMKEKGDIPEGYSVSREKKERFSLILESASTNQTSMYLCASGGVGETQYFGPGTRLLVL.

The V gene is TRBV18, the J gene TRBJ1-6, with 7 bases matching TRBD1. The germline CDR1 and CDR2 sequences are KGHSH and LQKENI. The J segment lost 5 bases and the V segment lost 1 base, leaving 2 bases of the junction unmatched. The CDR3 is 15 amino acids. In DNA, the CDR3 is TGTGCCAGCTCACCACGAGGGACAGATAATTCACCCCTCCACTTT. Protein sequence: CASSPRGTDNSPLHF.

This sequence joins TRBV19 and TRBJ1-4; the D gene is possibly TRBD1 (6 bases). The germline CDR1 and CDR2 sequences are LNHDA and SQIVND (reference sequence). Between the trimmed V and J ends, which lost 0 bases and 4 bases, there was a span of 12 bases. This CDR3 comprises 16 residues. This chain's CDR3 is CASSIEVTGFNEKLFF. CDR3 nucleotide sequence: TGTGCCAGTAGTATAGAGGTGACAGGATTTAATGAAAAACTGTTTTTT. Combining the CDR3 with reference TRBV19 and TRBJ1-4 gives the whole variable domain DGGITQSPKYLFRKEGQNVTLSCEQNLNHDAMYWYRQDPGQGLRLIYYSQIVNDFQKGDIAEGYSVSREKKESFPLTVTSAQKNPTAFYLCASSIEVTGFNEKLFFGSGTQLSVL.